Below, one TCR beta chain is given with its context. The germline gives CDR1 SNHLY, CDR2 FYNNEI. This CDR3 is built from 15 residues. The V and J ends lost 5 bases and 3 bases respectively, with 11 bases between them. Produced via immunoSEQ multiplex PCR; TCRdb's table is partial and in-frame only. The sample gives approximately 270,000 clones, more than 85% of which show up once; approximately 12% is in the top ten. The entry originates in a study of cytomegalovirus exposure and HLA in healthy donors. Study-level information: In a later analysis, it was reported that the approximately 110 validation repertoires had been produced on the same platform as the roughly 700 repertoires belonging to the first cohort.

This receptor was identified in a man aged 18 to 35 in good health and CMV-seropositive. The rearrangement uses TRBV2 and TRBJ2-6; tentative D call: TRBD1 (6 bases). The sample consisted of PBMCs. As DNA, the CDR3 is TGTGCCAGCAGTCTCCAGGGGATTGGGGCCAACGTCCTGACTTTC. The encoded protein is CASSLQGIGANVLTF.